The 27 T cell receptor beta chains in this list originate from one sample, sequenced in a study of human CD8 memory T cell subsets. UMI-labeled 5' RACE was used, and it produced the TCR beta libraries. Using the 5' RACE reads, TCRdb records one entry per CDR3 protein without DNA. This table lists about 8,800 distinct CDR3 sequences. Progenitor exhausted-like CD8+ memory cells (TPEX) were CCR7+ PD-1+ TIGIT+. Sequencing was done on a sample of CD8+ T cells from PBMCs. The receptors stem from a human donor in good health.

The genes are TRBV5-6 and TRBJ2-5. CDR3 length equals 11 residues. Looked up from germline, CDR1 is SGHDT and CDR2 is YYEEEE. CDR3: CASSFTETQYF. The full variable domain, rest sourced from reference TRBV5-6 and TRBJ2-5, is DAGVTQSPTHLIKTRGQQVTLRCSPKSGHDTVSWYQQALGQGPQFIFQYYEEEERQRGNFPDRFSGHQFPNYSSELNVNALLLGDSALYLCASSFTETQYFGPGTRLLVL.

The rearrangement joins TRBV20-1 to TRBJ1-5; the D gene TCRdb calls, TRBD1, cannot be checked with no DNA. From germline, CDR1 is DFQATT and CDR2 SNEGSKA (reference sequence). The CDR3 contains 15 residues. The CDR3: CSAPDPGQGHQPQHF.

The J gene is TRBJ2-5, the V gene TRBV11-2; TCRdb picks TRBD1, but there is no DNA to check that call. In germline, CDR1 is SGHAT, CDR2 FQNNGV. There are 13 residues in the CDR3. CDR3 residues: CASSLWGMETQYF.

This chain joins TRBV19 and TRBJ1-5; checking the TCRdb D call of TRBD1 is not possible without DNA. Germline CDR1 and CDR2: LNHDA and SQIVND (reference sequence). CDR3 length: 13 residues. The CDR3 here is CASRQGWNQPQHF.

This clonotype ranks as medium-sized in terms of frequency. This chain uses TRBV29-1 with TRBJ2-3. Germline V gene lookup returns CDR1 SQVTM and CDR2 ANQGSEA. CDR3 length: 14 amino acids. CDR3 protein: CSVDPELSTDTQYF.

Judged by frequency, this clonotype is medium-sized. The rearrangement links TRBV29-1 to TRBJ2-3. The germline V gene has CDR1 SQVTM and CDR2 ANQGSEA. The CDR3 runs to 13 residues. Here the CDR3 reads CSAHGQSTDTQYF.

V gene TRBV5-1 combines with J gene TRBJ2-1; the D call of TRBD2 rests on TCRdb alone, since no DNA is present to check it. The CDR3 consists of 15 residues. From germline, CDR1 is SGHRS and CDR2 YFSETQ. The CDR3 protein is CASSLAGGPGNEQFF.

Here the CDR3 reads CASSRQGAYNEQFF. This chain joins TRBV7-9 and TRBJ2-1. The CDR3 is made up of 14 amino acids. Per germline, CDR1 SEHNR and CDR2 FQNEAQ (reference sequence).

The genes are TRBV19 and TRBJ2-7. The CDR3 has 13 residues. Germline V gene lookup returns CDR1 LNHDA and CDR2 SQIVND (reference sequence). The CDR3 region is CASADRGSYEQYF.

V usage is TRBV27 and J usage is TRBJ2-1; TCRdb's D call, TRBD2, is unchecked because there is no DNA. The germline V gene encodes CDR1 MNHEY and CDR2 SMNVEV (reference sequence). The CDR3 loop spans 14 amino acids. Here the CDR3 reads CASSFGGLVLEQFF.

The chain is built from TRBV7-3 and TRBJ2-1; the TRBD1 assignment by TCRdb is unverifiable without DNA. Germline CDR1 is SGHTA and CDR2 is FQGTGA. The CDR3 has 12 amino acids. The CDR3 protein is CASSIQGNEQFF.

This clonotype ranks as medium-sized in terms of frequency. This chain uses TRBV7-2 with TRBJ1-1; the D gene TCRdb calls, TRBD1, cannot be checked with no DNA. This CDR3 contains 13 residues. Germline V gives CDR1 SGHTA, CDR2 FQGNSA. This CDR3 is CASSPPGDTEAFF.

This sequence joins TRBV28 and TRBJ2-4; there is no DNA to check the TCRdb D call of TRBD1. The CDR3 length is 15 residues. In germline, CDR1 is MDHEN, CDR2 SYDVKM. Here the CDR3 reads CASSPGVPFKNIQYF.

This sequence joins TRBV5-6 and TRBJ2-7; TCRdb's assignment of TRBD2 cannot be checked, as there is no DNA. CDR1 and CDR2 (germline): SGHDT, YYEEEE. This CDR3 is built from 14 residues. CDR3: CASSSGPASNEQYF.

The V and J genes are TRBV9 and TRBJ1-1; checking the TCRdb D call of TRBD1 is not possible without DNA. The CDR3 runs to 14 residues. The germline gives CDR1 SGDLS, CDR2 YYNGEE. This CDR3 reads CASSALLGGAEAFF. The full variable domain, completed using reference TRBV9 and TRBJ1-1, is DSGVTQTPKHLITATGQRVTLRCSPRSGDLSVYWYQQSLDQGLQFLIQYYNGEERAKGNILERFSAQQFPDLHSELNLSSLELGDSALYFCASSALLGGAEAFFGQGTRLTVV.

V is TRBV19 and J is TRBJ2-7. This CDR3 comprises 13 residues. CDR1 and CDR2 from the germline V gene are LNHDA and SQIVND (reference sequence). CDR3 loop: CATSATDLYEQYF.

This clonotype shows up as medium-sized by frequency. The J gene is TRBJ2-3, the V gene TRBV5-1; with no DNA, the TCRdb D assignment of TRBD2 cannot be verified. The germline gives CDR1 SGHRS, CDR2 YFSETQ. This CDR3 region has 16 residues. CDR3 residues: CASRDASGGLNIGQYF. The full variable domain, with the rest looked up from reference TRBV5-1 and TRBJ2-3, is KAGVTQTPRYLIKTRGQQVTLSCSPISGHRSVSWYQQTPGQGLQFLFEYFSETQRNKGNFPGRFSGRQFSNSRSEMNVSTLELGDSALYLCASRDASGGLNIGQYFGPGTRLTVL.

The rearrangement uses TRBV25-1 and TRBJ1-1. CDR1 MGHDK and CDR2 SYGVNS come from the germline V gene. CDR3 length: 13 amino acids. CDR3 residues: CASSELGNTEAFF.

This chain links TRBV6-4 with TRBJ2-3; TCRdb calls TRBD2, which cannot be checked without DNA. This CDR3 is 15 amino acids long. Germline V gives CDR1 MRHNA, CDR2 SNTAGT. CDR3 protein: CASSDSSGGADTQYF.

The chain carries TRBV14 and TRBJ1-1. Germline V gives CDR1 SGHDN, CDR2 FVKESK. The length of the CDR3 is 12 residues. CDR3: CASSQESTEAFF.

The chain is built from TRBV7-9 and TRBJ2-1. CDR1 is SEHNR and CDR2 is FQNEAQ in the germline V gene (reference sequence). CDR3 length: 13 amino acids. CDR3 residues: CASSLANDNEQFF.

This rearrangement joins TRBV7-9 to TRBJ2-5. Germline V gene sequence: CDR1 SEHNR, CDR2 FQNEAQ (reference sequence). The CDR3 covers 12 residues. The CDR3 region is CASSFYQETQYF.

The chain carries TRBV7-6 and TRBJ2-5; checking the TCRdb D call of TRBD1 is not possible without DNA. Germline V lookup: CDR1 SGHVS, CDR2 FNYEAQ. The CDR3 is 17 amino acids. The CDR3: CASSLARVDRGGETQYF.

The V gene is TRBV29-1, the J gene TRBJ2-3; TCRdb's D call of TRBD2 is untestable without DNA. The CDR3 runs 16 residues. Germline loops: CDR1 SQVTM, CDR2 ANQGSEA. CDR3 region: CSVAPWRESGTDTQYF.

The chain uses TRBV11-2 and TRBJ2-1; TCRdb picks TRBD2, but there is no DNA to check that call. This CDR3 has 15 amino acids. Germline CDR1 SGHAT, CDR2 FQNNGV. Here the CDR3 reads CASSLGTSGGIEQFF.

CDR3 in amino acids: CASSQEDSYGYTF. The genes are TRBV4-2 and TRBJ1-2; TCRdb names TRBD1, which stays unverified in the absence of DNA. Per the germline V gene, CDR1 is LGHNA and CDR2 is YNFKEQ. CDR3 length equals 13 residues.

The V gene is TRBV28, the J gene TRBJ1-2. The CDR3 totals 15 residues. Germline-derived CDR1 and CDR2 are MDHEN and SYDVKM. Here the CDR3 reads CASRRTDGRNYGYTF.